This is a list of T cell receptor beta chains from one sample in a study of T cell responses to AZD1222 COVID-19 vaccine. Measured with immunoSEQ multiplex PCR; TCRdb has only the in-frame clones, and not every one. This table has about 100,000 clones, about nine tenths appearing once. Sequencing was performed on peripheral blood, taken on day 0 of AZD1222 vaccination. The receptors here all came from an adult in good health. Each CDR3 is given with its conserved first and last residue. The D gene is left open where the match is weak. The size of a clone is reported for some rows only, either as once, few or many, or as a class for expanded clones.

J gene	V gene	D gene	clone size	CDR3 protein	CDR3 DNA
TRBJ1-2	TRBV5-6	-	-	CASSLRGRGGYTF	TGTGCCAGCAGCTTGCGGGGGCGCGGAGGCTACACCTTC
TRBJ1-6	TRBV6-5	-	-	CASTKGYNSPLHF	TGTGCCAGCACCAAGGGTTATAATTCACCCCTCCACTTT
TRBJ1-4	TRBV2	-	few	CASSESAADFF	TGTGCCAGCAGTGAATCGGCCGCCGATTTTTTT
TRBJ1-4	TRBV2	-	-	CASRNLRTDEKLFF	TGTGCCAGCAGAAACCTAAGGACAGATGAAAAACTGTTTTTT
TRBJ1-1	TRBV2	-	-	CASRREGDTEAFF	TGTGCCAGCCGAAGGGAGGGTGACACTGAAGCTTTCTTT
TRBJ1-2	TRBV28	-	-	CASSFPSRRGYGYTF	TGTGCCAGCAGTTTCCCCTCTCGGAGGGGCTATGGCTACACCTTC
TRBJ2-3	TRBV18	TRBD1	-	CASSITGGITDTQYF	TGTGCCAGCTCAATCACAGGGGGGATCACAGATACGCAGTATTTT
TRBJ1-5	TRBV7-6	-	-	CASSLGGANQPQHF	TGTGCCAGCAGCTTAGGTGGGGCCAATCAGCCCCAGCATTTT
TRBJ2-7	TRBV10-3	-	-	CAISEATASPYEQYF	TGTGCCATCAGTGAGGCGACTGCATCTCCCTACGAGCAGTACTTC
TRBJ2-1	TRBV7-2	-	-	CASSSHRAYNEQFF	TGTGCCAGCAGCTCCCACCGGGCCTACAATGAGCAGTTCTTC
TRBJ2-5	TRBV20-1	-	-	CSASMGAEGPEETQYF	TGCAGTGCTAGTATGGGGGCAGAGGGGCCCGAAGAGACCCAGTACTTC
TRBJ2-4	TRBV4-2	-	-	CASSQEKGVGANIQYF	TGTGCCAGCAGCCAAGAAAAGGGGGTAGGAGCAAACATTCAGTACTTC
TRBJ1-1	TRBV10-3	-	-	CAISESRVRGEVEAFF	TGTGCCATCAGTGAGTCCAGGGTTAGGGGTGAAGTAGAAGCTTTCTTT
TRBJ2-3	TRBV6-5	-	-	CASRGTYTDTQYF	TGTGCCAGCAGGGGGACTTATACAGATACGCAGTATTTT
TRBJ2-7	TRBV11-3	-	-	CASSLDATAHEQYF	TGTGCCAGCAGCTTAGATGCTACAGCCCACGAGCAGTACTTC
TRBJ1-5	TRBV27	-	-	CAGSLGRGNQPQHF	TGTGCCGGCAGTTTGGGCAGGGGCAATCAGCCCCAGCATTTT
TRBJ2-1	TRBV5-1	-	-	CASSVTGFVGNEQFF	TGCGCCAGCAGCGTAACAGGGTTCGTCGGCAATGAGCAGTTCTTC
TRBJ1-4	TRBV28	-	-	CASSLPPTNEKLFF	TGTGCCAGCAGTTTACCTCCAACTAATGAAAAACTGTTTTTT
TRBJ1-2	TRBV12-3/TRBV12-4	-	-	CASSLTANYGYTF	TGTGCCAGCAGTTTGACAGCTAACTATGGCTACACCTTC
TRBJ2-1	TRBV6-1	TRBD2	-	CASSDWGTSGGAVYNEQFF	TGTGCCAGCAGTGATTGGGGCACTAGCGGGGGGGCAGTCTACAATGAGCAGTTCTTC
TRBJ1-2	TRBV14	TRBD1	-	CASSHRGLGYTF	TGTGCCAGCAGCCACAGGGGGCTCGGCTACACCTTC
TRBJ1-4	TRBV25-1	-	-	CASSSIGEKLFF	TGTGCCAGCAGCTCAATAGGGGAAAAACTGTTTTTT
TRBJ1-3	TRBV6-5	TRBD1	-	CGNSDRTGNTIYF	TGTGGTAACTCGGACAGGACTGGAAACACCATATATTTT
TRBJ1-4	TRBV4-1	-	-	CASSPGLEKEKLFF	TGCGCCAGCAGCCCAGGACTGGAGAAGGAAAAACTGTTTTTT
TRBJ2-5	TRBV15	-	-	CATSRVHQETQYF	TGTGCCACCAGCAGAGTGCACCAAGAGACCCAGTACTTC
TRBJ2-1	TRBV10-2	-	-	CATQGLEGERFSGNEQFF	TGCGCTACCCAGGGTCTCGAGGGCGAGCGGTTTTCTGGAAATGAGCAGTTCTTC
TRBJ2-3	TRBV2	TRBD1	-	CASSGNTGAITDTQYF	TGTGCCAGCAGTGGTAATACAGGGGCGATCACAGATACGCAGTATTTT
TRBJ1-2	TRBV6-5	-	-	CASSYPGQAAGGYTF	TGTGCCAGCAGTTACCCAGGCCAAGCAGCTGGTGGCTACACCTTC
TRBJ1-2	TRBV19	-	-	CASSIVGSYGYTF	TGTGCCAGTAGTATCGTGGGGAGCTATGGCTACACCTTC
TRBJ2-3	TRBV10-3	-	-	CAITAEVTDTQYF	TGTGCCATCACCGCCGAGGTCACAGATACGCAGTATTTT
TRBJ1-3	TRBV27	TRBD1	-	CASRQGQGSGNTIYF	TGTGCCAGCAGGCAAGGACAGGGTTCTGGAAACACCATATATTTT
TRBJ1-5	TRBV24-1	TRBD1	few	CATAGQGSNQPQHF	TGTGCCACCGCGGGACAGGGGAGCAATCAGCCCCAGCATTTT
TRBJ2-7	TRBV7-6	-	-	CASSLPGTGPYEQYF	TGTGCCAGCAGCTTACCCGGGACGGGACCCTACGAGCAGTACTTC
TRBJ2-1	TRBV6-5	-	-	CASIMAGESDEQFF	TGTGCCAGCATAATGGCAGGGGAAAGCGATGAGCAGTTCTTC
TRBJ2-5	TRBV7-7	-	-	CASSPDRQETQYF	TGTGCCAGCAGCCCAGACAGGCAAGAGACCCAGTACTTC
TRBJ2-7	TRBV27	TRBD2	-	CASSTSLAGATYEQYF	TGTGCCAGCAGCACCAGTCTAGCGGGGGCCACCTACGAGCAGTACTTC
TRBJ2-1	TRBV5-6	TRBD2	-	CASGPTSGGEQFF	TGTGCCAGCGGACCTACTAGCGGGGGAGAGCAGTTCTTC
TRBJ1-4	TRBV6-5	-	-	CASKHPNSNEKLFF	TGTGCCAGCAAGCATCCGAACTCTAATGAAAAACTGTTTTTT
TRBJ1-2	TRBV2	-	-	CASSENYGYTF	TGTGCCAGCAGTGAGAACTATGGCTACACCTTC
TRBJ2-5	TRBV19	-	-	CASRGGDYQETQYF	TGTGCCAGTCGAGGAGGGGACTACCAAGAGACCCAGTACTTC
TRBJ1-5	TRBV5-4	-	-	CASSAGDDQPQHF	TGTGCCAGCAGCGCAGGGGACGATCAGCCCCAGCATTTT
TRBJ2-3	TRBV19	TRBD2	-	CASSIKRGRTDTQYF	TGTGCCAGTAGTATCAAGCGGGGACGCACAGATACGCAGTATTTT
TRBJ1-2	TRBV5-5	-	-	CASSPDDFYGYTF	TGTGCCAGCAGCCCTGATGACTTTTATGGCTACACCTTC
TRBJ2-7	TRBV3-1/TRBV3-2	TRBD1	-	CASSRRDRSLYEQYF	TGTGCCAGCAGCCGGAGGGACAGGAGTCTCTACGAGCAGTACTTC
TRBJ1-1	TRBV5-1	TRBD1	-	CASSYRQGGDTEAFF	TGCGCCAGCAGCTACCGACAGGGTGGGGACACTGAAGCTTTCTTT
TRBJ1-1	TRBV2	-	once	CARQSNTEAFF	TGTGCCAGACAGTCGAACACTGAAGCTTTCTTT
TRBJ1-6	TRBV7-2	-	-	CASSLRQRSPLHF	TGTGCCAGCAGCTTGAGACAGCGTTCACCCCTCCACTTT
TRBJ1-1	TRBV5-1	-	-	CASSLAGGRNTEAFF	TGCGCCAGCAGCTTGGCGGGCGGGAGGAACACTGAAGCTTTCTTT
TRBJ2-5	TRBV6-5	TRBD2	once	CASSWRTSWETQYF	TGTGCCAGCAGTTGGCGGACTAGCTGGGAGACCCAGTACTTC
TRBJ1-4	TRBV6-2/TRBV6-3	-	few	CASSYSNEKLFF	TGTGCCAGCAGTTACTCGAATGAAAAACTGTTTTTT
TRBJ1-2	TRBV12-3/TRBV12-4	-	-	CASRPALGGGYTF	TGTGCCAGCAGACCGGCCCTCGGGGGTGGCTACACCTTC
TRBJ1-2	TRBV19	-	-	CATSSVGYTF	TGTGCCACCTCTTCGGTTGGCTACACCTTC
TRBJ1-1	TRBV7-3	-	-	CASSLNPGDTEAFF	TGTGCCAGCAGCTTAAATCCGGGGGACACTGAAGCTTTCTTT
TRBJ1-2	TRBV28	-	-	CASSLSAGEGYTF	TGTGCCAGCAGTTTATCAGCGGGGGAGGGCTACACCTTC
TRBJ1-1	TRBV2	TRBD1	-	CASSPDRGDAEAFF	TGTGCCAGCAGTCCCGACAGGGGGGACGCTGAAGCTTTCTTT